This T cell receptor beta chain originates from a study of cytomegalovirus exposure and HLA in healthy donors. Germline values: CDR1 SEHNR, CDR2 FQNEAQ (reference sequence). The CDR3 spans 12 residues. Trimming removed 5 bases at V and 7 bases at J, with 11 bases between. Primers for the PCR totalled 60 Vbeta and 13 Jbeta. Assay: immunoSEQ multiplex PCR; the TCRdb copy retains only in-frame clones and omits some. The repertoire holds 99,000 or so clones, with approximately 69% as singletons. This clone turned up a few times. This TCR was sampled from a man between 25 and 39 years old in good health and CMV-seronegative. The V and J genes are TRBV7-9 and TRBJ1-1; no definite D call. Sequencing used PBMCs. The CDR3 sequence is CASSLMRSEAFF. The CDR3 coding sequence is TGTGCCAGCAGCCTCATGCGGAGTGAAGCTTTCTTT.